This TCR beta chain was sequenced during a study of OX40 agonist ivuxolimab in advanced cancers. Broadly, across the study: Ivuxolimab was a fully human IgG2 agonistic monoclonal antibody targeting the costimulatory receptor OX40 (CD134). Of the approximately 50 dose-escalation patients, hepatocellular carcinoma was present in approximately 20, melanoma in approximately 15, renal cell carcinoma in 9 and head and neck cancer in 9. Partial responses occurred in three dose-escalation patients, of whom one had hepatocellular carcinoma and two had cutaneous melanoma. Intravenous ivuxolimab was administered to patients every 2 weeks at six dose levels: 0.01, 0.1, 0.3, 1.5, 3 and 10 mg/kg. The purpose of peripheral TCRbeta sequencing was to test whether ivuxolimab changed TCR sequence diversity and led to clonal T-cell expansion. The monotherapy dose-escalation portion (N ≈ 52 patients) of the phase I ivuxolimab trial is reported in the paper. Prior anti-PD-1, anti-PD-L1 or anti-CTLA-4 therapy was permitted, and checkpoint inhibitors had been received by roughly two fifths of dose-escalation patients. The dose-escalation cohort was about 83% male with a mean age of around 62 years, ranging from roughly 20 to 80.

The trial excluded patients who had a history of autoimmune disease or were on systemic immunosuppression. Peripheral blood for TCR sequencing was collected from all dose cohorts at baseline, on cycle 4 day 1, and on cycle 7 day 1. Samples were obtained from an open-label, multicenter, first-in-human phase I dose-escalation trial of ivuxolimab. The trial enrolled adults with locally advanced or metastatic head and neck squamous cell, hepatocellular, melanoma or renal cell carcinoma. Before TCR sequencing, CD4+ T cells and CD8+ T cells from peripheral blood were sorted into separate populations. Concerning this clone: No cognate antigen has been identified for it. Base quality data are lacking; no much larger clone is found one base away.

V and J lose 3 bases and 7 bases, and a span of 6 bases separates them. Its CDR3 holds 12 amino acids, cysteine through phenylalanine. Just CDR3 DNA is preserved here, 36 bases in frame from base 1. The germline V gene provides CDR1 KGHSH and CDR2 LQKENI. Paper-wide results and their limitations: The antigen specificity of the clonally expanded peripheral T cells was not determined. Partial responders in the 0.1-3.0 mg/kg groups had among the lowest normalized peripheral clonal expansion, especially among CD8+ T cells. Low levels of normalized T-cell clonal expansion were also seen in some patients who did not respond. At doses from 0.1 to 3.0 mg/kg, clonal expansion was seen in both CD4+ and CD8+ blood T cells between baseline and week 6. After ivuxolimab, CD8+ T cells had more expanded clones than CD4+ T cells on average.

To sequence the TCRbeta CDR3 region, genomic DNA was isolated from the sorted cells. The immunoSEQ Assay was used to sequence the TCRbeta CDR3 regions. This immuneACCESS table, as held by TCRdb, lists in-frame sequences with V and J called but not all clones. Of the missing ones, under half trace to an unresolved V gene in checked studies; the others have no known cause. The sample has over 50,000 clones on record, about 88% of them singletons. Jointly, the top ten make up roughly 1.5% of the sample. The starting material was CD4+ or CD8+ T cells sorted from blood, obtained in a trial of the OX40 agonist ivuxolimab. This chain joins TRBV18 to TRBJ2-2; the D gene cannot be resolved reliably. The receptor's source is an adult with an advanced solid tumor such as melanoma, head and neck, liver or kidney cancer. For the CDR3, the sequence is CASSPVGGELFF. The nucleotide sequence is given as TGTGCCAGCTCACCGGTAGGCGGGGAGCTGTTTTTT.